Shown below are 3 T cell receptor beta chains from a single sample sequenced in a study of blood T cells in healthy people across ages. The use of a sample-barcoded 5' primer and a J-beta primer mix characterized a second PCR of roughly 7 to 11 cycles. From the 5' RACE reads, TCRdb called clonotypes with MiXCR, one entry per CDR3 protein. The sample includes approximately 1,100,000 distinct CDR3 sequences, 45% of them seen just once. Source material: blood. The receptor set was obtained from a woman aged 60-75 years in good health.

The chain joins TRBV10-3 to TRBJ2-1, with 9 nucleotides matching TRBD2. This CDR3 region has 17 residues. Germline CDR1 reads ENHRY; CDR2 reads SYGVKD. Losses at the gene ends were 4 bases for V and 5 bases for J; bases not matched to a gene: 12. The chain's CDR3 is CAISGSSSGIGHNEQFF. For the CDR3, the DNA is TGTGCCATCAGTGGGTCCTCTAGCGGGATTGGCCACAATGAGCAGTTCTTC.

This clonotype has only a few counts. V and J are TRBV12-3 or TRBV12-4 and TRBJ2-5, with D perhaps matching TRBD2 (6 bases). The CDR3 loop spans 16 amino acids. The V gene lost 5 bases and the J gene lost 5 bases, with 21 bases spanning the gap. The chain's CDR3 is CASSPYRDFLEETQYF. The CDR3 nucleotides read TGTGCCAGCAGTCCGTACCGGGACTTCCTCGAGGAGACCCAGTACTTC.

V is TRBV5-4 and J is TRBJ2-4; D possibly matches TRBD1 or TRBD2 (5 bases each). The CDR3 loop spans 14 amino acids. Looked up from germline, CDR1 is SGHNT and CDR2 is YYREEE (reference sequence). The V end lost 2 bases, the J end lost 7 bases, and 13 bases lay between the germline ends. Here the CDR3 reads CASSLGLGENIQYF. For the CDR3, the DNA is TGTGCCAGCAGCTTAGGTCTAGGGGAGAACATTCAGTACTTC. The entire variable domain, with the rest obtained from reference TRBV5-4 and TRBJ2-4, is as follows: ETGVTQSPTHLIKTRGQQVTLRCSSQSGHNTVSWYQQALGQGPQFIFQYYREEENGRGNFPPRFSGLQFPNYSSELNVNALELDDSALYLCASSLGLGENIQYFGAGTRLSVL.